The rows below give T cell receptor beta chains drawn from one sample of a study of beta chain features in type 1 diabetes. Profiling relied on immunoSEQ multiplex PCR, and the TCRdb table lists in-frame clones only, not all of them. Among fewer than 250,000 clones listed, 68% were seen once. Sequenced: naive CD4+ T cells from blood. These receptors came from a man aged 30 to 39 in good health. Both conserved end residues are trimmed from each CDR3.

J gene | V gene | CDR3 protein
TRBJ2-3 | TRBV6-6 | ASSYGTRTIADTQY
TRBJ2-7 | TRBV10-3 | ATHSGSGHEQY
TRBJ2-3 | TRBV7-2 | ASSLVGRGYTDTQY
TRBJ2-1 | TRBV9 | ASSDNSGTYNEQF
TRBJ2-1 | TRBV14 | ASSQGNYNEQF
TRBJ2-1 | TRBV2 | ASKVQGRWDEQF
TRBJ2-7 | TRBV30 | AWSARTYEQY
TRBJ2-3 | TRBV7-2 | ASSISGSPGTDTQY
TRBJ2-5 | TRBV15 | ATSREIRDNYN
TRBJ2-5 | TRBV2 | ASRASGRARQETQY
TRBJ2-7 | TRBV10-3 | AISELVTYEQY
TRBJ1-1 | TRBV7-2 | ASSLGSREEAF
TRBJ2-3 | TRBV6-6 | ASSRTERTDTQY
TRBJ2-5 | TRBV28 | ASSQGQETQY
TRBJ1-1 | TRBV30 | AWGRDRDTEAF
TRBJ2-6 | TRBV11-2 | VTRSGANVLT
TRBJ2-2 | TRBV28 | ASGLAGAGELF
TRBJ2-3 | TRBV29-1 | SVRDGNTDTQY
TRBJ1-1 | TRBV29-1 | SVERLLRAEAF
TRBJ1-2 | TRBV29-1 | SAEGQGYGYT
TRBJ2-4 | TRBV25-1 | ASSLAGGLQY
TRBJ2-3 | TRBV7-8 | ASSLLASSTDTQY
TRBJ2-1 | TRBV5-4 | ASSFPDRVNEQF
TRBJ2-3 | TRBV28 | ASRTGGKDTQY
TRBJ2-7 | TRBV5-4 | ASGISGHNEQY
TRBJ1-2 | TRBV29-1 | SVSGYGYT
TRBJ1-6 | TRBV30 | AWSLDKWGSPLH
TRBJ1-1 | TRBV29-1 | SVRGDRETEAF
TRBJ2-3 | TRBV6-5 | ASSSGVWTTDTQY
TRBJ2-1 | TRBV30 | AWSRGAPFTEQF
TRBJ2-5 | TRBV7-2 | ASSLGLAGVKTQY
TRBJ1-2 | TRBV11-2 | ASSWWDGNFYGYT
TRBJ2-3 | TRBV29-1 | SVWGTDTQY
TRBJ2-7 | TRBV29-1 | SVHRGHEQY
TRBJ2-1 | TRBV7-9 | ASSPVPDSFRNEQF
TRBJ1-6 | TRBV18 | ASSPLRVSYNSPLH
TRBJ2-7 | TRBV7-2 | ASTQQGEGGRYEQY
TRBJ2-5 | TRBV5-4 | ASSLMNQGETQY
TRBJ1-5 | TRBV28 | ASSIQGLGNQPQH
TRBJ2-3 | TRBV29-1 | SLKTGATTDTQY
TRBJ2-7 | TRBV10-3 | AISAQGADEQY
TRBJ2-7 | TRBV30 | AWSVPDPGRGKY
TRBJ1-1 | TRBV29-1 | SARQGRTEAF
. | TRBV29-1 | SVGRVDEQY
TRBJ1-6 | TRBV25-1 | ASSDNGESSPLH
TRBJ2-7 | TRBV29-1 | SVGWGQGDTYEQY
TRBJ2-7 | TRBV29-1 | SVGYRGREGPEQY
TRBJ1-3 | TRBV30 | AWSVDSGNTIY
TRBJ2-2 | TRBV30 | AWRVRGELF
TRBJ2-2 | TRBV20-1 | SAGDTGELF
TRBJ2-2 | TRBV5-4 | ASSLEGLAEVSTGELF
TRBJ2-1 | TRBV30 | AWRGYSGRTYNEQF
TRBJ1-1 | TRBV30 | AWSREQVNTEAF
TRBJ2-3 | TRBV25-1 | ASSEKLGVAGTDTQY
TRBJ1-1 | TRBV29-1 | SVEGKYMNTEAF
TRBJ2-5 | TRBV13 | ASSTRGKETQY
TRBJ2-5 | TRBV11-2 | ASSLSGRVETQY
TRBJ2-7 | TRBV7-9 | ASSFGQYYEQY
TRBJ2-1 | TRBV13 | ASSLKVSGGYNEQF
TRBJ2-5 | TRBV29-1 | SVDPSYYVGVETQY